The entry below gives a single T cell receptor beta chain sequence along with its context. The sample comes from a study of T cell responses to AZD1222 COVID-19 vaccine. The assay was immunoSEQ multiplex PCR, and TCRdb's table has in-frame clones only and misses some. The data contain more than 150,000 clones, over 80% of them singletons. This sample comprised peripheral blood, obtained on day 0 of AZD1222 vaccination. The sequence derives from an adult in good health.

The DNA of the CDR3 is TGCGCCAGCAGCATGTATAGCGGGGCCAGGGGTTCGTTCGGGGAGCTGTTTTTT. Its protein is CASSMYSGARGSFGELFF. The V call is TRBV5-1, the J call TRBJ2-2; 8 bases match TRBD2. Germline-derived CDR1 and CDR2 are SGHRS and YFSETQ. V dropped 4 bases and J dropped 7; count of bases not matched to a gene: 18. This CDR3 has 18 amino acids. Looking up the rest from reference TRBV5-1 and TRBJ2-2 gives the full variable domain: KAGVTQTPRYLIKTRGQQVTLSCSPISGHRSVSWYQQTPGQGLQFLFEYFSETQRNKGNFPGRFSGRQFSNSRSEMNVSTLELGDSALYLCASSMYSGARGSFGELFFGEGSRLTVL.